The next 11 T cell receptor beta chains were all read from a single sample in a study of beta chain features in type 1 diabetes. Study-level results: Moderate but significant shortening of TCRB CDR3s was recorded in all four CD4+ subsets from Type 1 diabetes patients.

These TCRs' antigens remain unknown. Sequencing targeted expressed TCRB transcripts, as all isolated RNA had been reverse transcribed. Data came from immunoSEQ multiplex PCR; TCRdb stores just in-frame clones and leaves some out. The sample contains a few hundred thousand clones, about 13% of which appear only once. Material: naive CD4+ T cells from blood. The receptors were sampled from a woman between 18 and 29 years old with type 1 diabetes.

This clone was observed a few times. The V gene is TRBV5-4, the J gene TRBJ2-7, with 7 bases identical to TRBD2. The germline V gene has CDR1 SGHNT and CDR2 YYREEE (reference sequence). There are 17 residues in the CDR3. With 4 bases clipped from V and 4 bases from J, the junction kept 17 bases outside the gene matches. DNA for the CDR3: TGTGCCAGCAGCGGGGAAGCGGACGCGGGGGTAACATACGAGCAGTACTTC. Translated: CASSGEADAGVTYEQYF.

This clone showed up just a few times. This chain links TRBV5-6 with TRBJ1-1, with D tentatively TRBD1 (6 bases). CDR3 size: 17 residues. V gave up 2 bases and J gave up 4 bases, with 21 bases separating them. The V gene's germline CDR1 is SGHDT and CDR2 YYEEEE. CDR3 sequence: CASSFRGYMGAVTEAFF. CDR3 DNA sequence: TGTGCCAGCAGCTTTAGGGGGTATATGGGCGCGGTCACTGAAGCTTTCTTT. The complete variable domain, with remaining parts taken from reference TRBV5-6 and TRBJ1-1, reads DAGVTQSPTHLIKTRGQQVTLRCSPKSGHDTVSWYQQALGQGPQFIFQYYEEEERQRGNFPDRFSGHQFPNYSSELNVNALLLGDSALYLCASSFRGYMGAVTEAFFGQGTRLTVV.

This clone appeared a few times. In DNA, the CDR3 is TGTGCCAGCAGTTTTACAACAGATACGCAGTATTTT. Translating gives CASSFTTDTQYF. V gene TRBV28 combines with J gene TRBJ2-3; D remains unclear. The CDR3 contains 12 residues. The V end lost 3 bases, the J end lost 3 bases, and 4 bases lay between the germline ends. Germline assignment: CDR1 MDHEN and CDR2 SYDVKM. Drawing the rest from reference TRBV28 and TRBJ2-3, the complete variable domain is DVKVTQSSRYLVKRTGEKVFLECVQDMDHENMFWYRQDPGLGLRLIYFSYDVKMKEKGDIPEGYSVSREKKERFSLILESASTNQTSMYLCASSFTTDTQYFGPGTRLTVL.

This clone has more than one count but fewer than ten. J is TRBJ2-7 and V is TRBV7-9, with a possible D match to TRBD1 (6 bases). V was trimmed by 1 base and J by 0 bases, leaving 10 bases between them. From germline, CDR1 is SEHNR and CDR2 FQNEAQ (reference sequence). This CDR3 region has 15 residues. The CDR3 loop reads CASSLGADSSYEQYF. The CDR3 bases are TGTGCCAGCAGCTTAGGGGCGGACAGCTCCTACGAGCAGTACTTC.

The V gene is TRBV7-8, the J gene TRBJ1-5; 8 bases are a match to TRBD1. This CDR3 is 14 amino acids long. The V and J ends lost 3 bases and 6 bases, in that order; junction bases with no gene match: 4. Germline values: CDR1 SGHVS, CDR2 FQNEAQ. CDR3 residues: CASSLTGAGQPQHF. The DNA of the CDR3 is TGTGCCAGCAGCTTGACAGGGGCGGGTCAGCCCCAGCATTTT. Supplemented by reference TRBV7-8 and TRBJ1-5, the full variable domain reads GAGVSQSPRYKVAKRGQDVALRCDPISGHVSLFWYQQALGQGPEFLTYFQNEAQLDKSGLPSDRFFAERPEGSVSTLKIQRTQQEDSAVYLCASSLTGAGQPQHFGDGTRLSIL.

The chain recombines TRBV7-9 with TRBJ2-2, with a possible D match to TRBD1 (6 bases). Germline V gene lookup returns CDR1 SEHNR and CDR2 FQNEAQ (reference sequence). The V gene lost 6 bases and the J gene lost 4 bases, with 6 bases spanning the gap. This CDR3 is built from 12 residues. CDR3 sequence (DNA): TGTGCCAGCAGAGGGGGCACCGGGGAGCTGTTTTTT. Residues: CASRGGTGELFF. The whole variable domain, remainder taken from reference TRBV7-9 and TRBJ2-2, is DTGVSQNPRHKITKRGQNVTFRCDPISEHNRLYWYRQTLGQGPEFLTYFQNEAQLEKSRLLSDRFSAERPKGSFSTLEIQRTEQGDSAMYLCASRGGTGELFFGEGSRLTVL.

This clone showed up just a few times. The V gene is TRBV15, the J gene TRBJ2-1, with TRBD1 identical over 8 bases. Germline CDR1 reads LNHNV; CDR2 reads YYDKDF (reference sequence). V shed 5 bases and J 10 bases; nucleotides not matched to a gene: 7. This CDR3 is 13 amino acids long. CDR3 region: CATSRRGRNEQFF. The DNA for the CDR3 is TGTGCCACCAGCCGCAGGGGGCGAAACGAGCAGTTCTTC.

In its sample, this clone was seen a few times. The chain joins TRBV9 to TRBJ1-1; no firm D call. Trimming removed 4 bases at V and 1 base at J, with 23 bases between. The V gene's germline CDR1 is SGDLS and CDR2 YYNGEE. This CDR3 is built from 18 residues. CDR3 in amino acids: CASSPPPRPVLRNTEAFF. The CDR3 DNA sequence: TGTGCCAGCAGCCCTCCCCCGCGCCCCGTACTGCGGAACACTGAAGCTTTCTTT.

This chain links TRBV7-3 with TRBJ2-3; D may be TRBD2 (6 bases). Germline CDR1 is SGHTA and CDR2 is FQGTGA. The CDR3 length is 15 residues. Trimming shortened V by 5 bases and J by 0 bases, and 12 bases separated the two germline ends. CDR3 loop: CASSPGTSSTDTQYF. The CDR3 coding sequence is TGTGCCAGCAGCCCCGGGACTTCTAGCACAGATACGCAGTATTTT.

The chain recombines TRBV7-2 with TRBJ2-1; D remains unclear. Germline loops: CDR1 SGHTA, CDR2 FQGNSA. The V end was cut by 3 bases, the J end by 8 bases, with 5 bases between. The CDR3 contains 11 residues. The CDR3 nucleotides are TGTGCCAGCAGCTTCTTCGATGAGCAGTTCTTC. Translation gives CASSFFDEQFF.

This clone was observed a few times. This rearrangement joins TRBV18 to TRBJ1-1; D not certain. The germline V gene has CDR1 KGHSH and CDR2 LQKENI. This CDR3 contains 13 residues. Trimming shortened V by 8 bases and J by 6 bases, and 16 bases separated the two germline ends. CDR3 sequence reads: CASEGPEKSEAFF. DNA of the CDR3: TGTGCCAGCGAGGGCCCAGAAAAGTCTGAAGCTTTCTTT.